The 5 T cell receptor beta chains below come from one sample, sequenced in a study of blood T cell repertoires in COVID-19. Data came from immunoSEQ multiplex PCR; TCRdb stores just in-frame clones and leaves some out. The sample lists 95,000 to 150,000 clones; around 64% were seen once. Sequencing was performed on peripheral blood. These receptors came from a human donor with acute or convalescent COVID-19. The donor label of this sample is uncertain.

V usage is TRBV29-1 and J usage is TRBJ1-2; no clear D gene. V was pared by 4 bases and J by 9 bases, with 15 bases between. Looked up from germline, CDR1 is SQVTM and CDR2 is ANQGSEA. There are 12 residues in the CDR3. As DNA, the CDR3 is TGCAGCGTTGGGGGAGTTGACGGGAGCTACACCTTC. It yields the protein CSVGGVDGSYTF.

The chain has TRBV28 and TRBJ2-1; TRBD2 is a possible D gene (6 bases). V was clipped by 2 bases and J by 4 bases, with 9 bases between them. The germline V gene encodes CDR1 MDHEN and CDR2 SYDVKM. The CDR3 covers 14 residues. The CDR3 bases are TGTGCCAGCAGTTTACACGGGGGTTACAATGAGCAGTTCTTC. Protein sequence: CASSLHGGYNEQFF.

The V call is TRBV9, the J call TRBJ2-2; D is possibly TRBD1 (6 bases). This CDR3 has 15 residues. Germline lookup yields CDR1 SGDLS and CDR2 YYNGEE. The V end was cut by 0 bases, the J end by 4 bases, with 10 bases between. The CDR3 nucleotides read TGTGCCAGCAGCGTAGGGGACATTGGCACCGGGGAGCTGTTTTTT. Translating it yields CASSVGDIGTGELFF. The full variable domain, rest sourced from reference TRBV9 and TRBJ2-2, is DSGVTQTPKHLITATGQRVTLRCSPRSGDLSVYWYQQSLDQGLQFLIQYYNGEERAKGNILERFSAQQFPDLHSELNLSSLELGDSALYFCASSVGDIGTGELFFGEGSRLTVL.

The chain recombines TRBV18 with TRBJ1-5, with TRBD1 matching 10 bases. V was pared by 0 bases and J by 1 base, with 0 bases of the junction left unmatched. CDR3 length: 16 residues. Germline V gene lookup returns CDR1 KGHSH and CDR2 LQKENI. The CDR3 loop is CASSPPGQGSNQPQHF. The CDR3 DNA follows: TGTGCCAGCTCACCACCGGGACAGGGGAGCAATCAGCCCCAGCATTTT.

This clone was picked up a small number of times. The V and J genes are TRBV19 and TRBJ2-4; 9 bases are shared with TRBD1. The CDR3 is 15 residues long. The V segment lost 6 bases and the J segment 6 bases; nucleotides outside the gene matches: 9. Germline-derived CDR1 and CDR2 are LNHDA and SQIVND (reference sequence). CDR3 protein: CASRGQGGRGNIQYF. CDR3 nucleotides: TGTGCCAGTAGGGGACAGGGCGGCCGCGGAAACATTCAGTACTTC.